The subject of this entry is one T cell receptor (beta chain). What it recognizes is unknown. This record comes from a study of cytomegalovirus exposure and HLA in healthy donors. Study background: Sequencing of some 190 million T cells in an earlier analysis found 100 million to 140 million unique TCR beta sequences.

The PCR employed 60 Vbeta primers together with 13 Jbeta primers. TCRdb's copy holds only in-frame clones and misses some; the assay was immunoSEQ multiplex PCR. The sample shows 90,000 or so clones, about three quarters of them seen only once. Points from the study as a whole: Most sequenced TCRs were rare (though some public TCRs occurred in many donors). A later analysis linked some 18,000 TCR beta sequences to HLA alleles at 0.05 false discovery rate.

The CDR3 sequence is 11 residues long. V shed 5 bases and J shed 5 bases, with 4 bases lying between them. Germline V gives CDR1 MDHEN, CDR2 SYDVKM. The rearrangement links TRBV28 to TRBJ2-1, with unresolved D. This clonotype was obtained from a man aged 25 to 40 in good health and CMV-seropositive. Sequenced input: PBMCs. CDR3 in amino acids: CASSLNNEQFF. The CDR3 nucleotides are TGTGCCAGCAGTCTAAACAATGAGCAGTTCTTC.